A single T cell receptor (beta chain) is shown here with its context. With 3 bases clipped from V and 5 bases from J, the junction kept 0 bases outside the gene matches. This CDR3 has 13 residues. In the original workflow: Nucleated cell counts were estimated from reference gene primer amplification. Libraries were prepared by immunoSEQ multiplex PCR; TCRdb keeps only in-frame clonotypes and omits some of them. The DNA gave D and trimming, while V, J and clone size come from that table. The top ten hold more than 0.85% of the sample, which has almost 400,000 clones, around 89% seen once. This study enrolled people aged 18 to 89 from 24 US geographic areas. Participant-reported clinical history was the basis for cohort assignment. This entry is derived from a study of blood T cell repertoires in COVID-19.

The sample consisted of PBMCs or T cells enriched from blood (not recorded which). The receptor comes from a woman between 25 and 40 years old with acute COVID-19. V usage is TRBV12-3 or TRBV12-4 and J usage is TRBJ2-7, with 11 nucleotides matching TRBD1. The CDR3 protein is CASSLGQGDEQYF. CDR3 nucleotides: TGTGCCAGCAGTTTGGGACAGGGGGACGAGCAGTACTTC.